This T cell receptor beta chain was profiled in a study of cytomegalovirus exposure and HLA in healthy donors. CDR1 and CDR2 (germline): SGHVS, FNYEAQ. V was cut by 1 base and J by 0 bases, with 9 bases left in between. This CDR3 has 16 residues. This clone was observed a few times. The antigen remains unidentified. Study results and caveats: The HLA-A and HLA-B alleles of most subjects were reportedly predicted accurately from TCR beta sequences.

With 60 Vbeta and 13 Jbeta primers, the PCR was carried out. Generated by immunoSEQ multiplex PCR, the TCRdb table keeps only in-frame clones and is missing some. The sample shows 200,000 to 300,000 clones, 70% to 90% of them seen only once. This TCR was recovered from a girl aged 2-15 years in good health and CMV-seronegative. The V call is TRBV7-6, the J call TRBJ1-4; D gene unclear. The sample was PBMCs. CDR3 bases: TGTGCCAGCAGCTTAGGTTCAGGTGCAACTAATGAAAAACTGTTTTTT. This codes for CASSLGSGATNEKLFF. Using reference TRBV7-6 and TRBJ1-4 for the parts outside the CDR3, the full variable domain is GAGVSQSPRYKVTKRGQDVALRCDPISGHVSLYWYRQALGQGPEFLTYFNYEAQQDKSGLPNDRFSAERPEGSISTLTIQRTEQRDSAMYRCASSLGSGATNEKLFFGSGTQLSVL.